The rows below give T cell receptor beta chains drawn from one sample of a study of T cells in localized non-small cell lung cancer. The assay was immunoSEQ multiplex PCR, and TCRdb's table has in-frame clones only and misses some. The sample includes 10,000 to 15,000 clones, more than 75% of them seen just once. The starting material was peripheral blood, obtained before any cancer treatment. These receptors were obtained from a male donor at least 60 years old with stage I squamous cell lung carcinoma. CDR3s include the opening cysteine and the closing phenylalanine or tryptophan. A D gene is named only where the DNA matches it firmly. Expanded clones get a size class; other rows say once, few or many, or leave the size out.

J gene	clone size	V gene	D gene	CDR3 DNA	CDR3 protein
TRBJ2-3	-	TRBV7-3	-	TGTGCCAGCAGCTTAACGGGTCTGGAGGGAGATACGCAGTATTTT	CASSLTGLEGDTQYF
TRBJ1-3	few	TRBV5-5	TRBD1	TGTGCCAGCAGCTTGGCCAGGGGGCTTGGAAACACCATATATTTT	CASSLARGLGNTIYF
TRBJ1-2	-	TRBV29-1	-	TGCAGCGTCTCGGAGACAGATTCCTATGGCTACACCTTC	CSVSETDSYGYTF
TRBJ2-5	-	TRBV4-2	TRBD2	TGTGCCAGCAGCCAAGAGCCAGCGGGAGCCCGGGAGACCCAGTACTTC	CASSQEPAGARETQYF
TRBJ2-1	-	TRBV27	TRBD2	TGTGCCAGCAGTCCTGGCCTAGCGGACTACAATGAGCAGTTCTTC	CASSPGLADYNEQFF
TRBJ2-6	once	TRBV5-1	-	TGCGCCAGCAGCTCCTTTCCACGGGGCCGCGCCTCTGGGGCCAACGTCCTGACTTTC	CASSSFPRGRASGANVLTF
TRBJ2-7	-	TRBV5-6	TRBD1	TGTGCCAGCAGCTTCGGGTGGACAGGGGGCTCCGAGCAGTACTTC	CASSFGWTGGSEQYF
TRBJ2-1	-	TRBV7-9	TRBD1	TGTGCCAGCAGCGAACGGACAGGCTACGGGGATGAGCAGTTCTTC	CASSERTGYGDEQFF
TRBJ1-1	-	TRBV11-1	TRBD1	TGTGCCAGCAGCTTAGCGGGGACAGGCCTTCTCACTGAAGCTTTCTTT	CASSLAGTGLLTEAFF
TRBJ1-1	once	TRBV2	TRBD1	TGTGCCAGCTACCCCCCGGGACAGCGGAACACTGAAGCTTTCTTT	CASYPPGQRNTEAFF
TRBJ1-2	-	TRBV19	-	TGTGCCAGTAGTATATCCCGGCTACCGTATGGCTACACCTTC	CASSISRLPYGYTF
TRBJ2-3	once	TRBV25-1	TRBD2	TGTGCCAGCAGTCCAGCGGGAGGCACAGATACGCAGTATTTT	CASSPAGGTDTQYF
TRBJ1-3	-	TRBV19	-	TGTGCCAGTAGTTCCGTCAGTAGTGGAAACACCATATATTTT	CASSSVSSGNTIYF
TRBJ1-2	-	TRBV5-4	-	TGTGCCAGCAGCCCAGCAGGAGGGGTCAACTATGGCTACACCTTC	CASSPAGGVNYGYTF
TRBJ1-1	-	TRBV14	-	TGTGCCAGCAGCCAAGGTAGAGGAGACCCGACAGAAGCTTTCTTT	CASSQGRGDPTEAFF
TRBJ1-1	-	TRBV2	TRBD1	TGTGCCAGCAGTGAGGACAGGGGGCGGACTGAAGCTTTCTTT	CASSEDRGRTEAFF
TRBJ1-5	-	TRBV2	-	TGTGCCAGCAGAAGTCAGGTACAGCCCCAGCATTTT	CASRSQVQPQHF
TRBJ2-6	-	TRBV29-1	-	TGCAGCGTTGGTATAGGACAGTCTGGGGCCAACGTCCTGACTTTC	CSVGIGQSGANVLTF
TRBJ1-4	-	TRBV27	TRBD1	TGTGCCAGCAGTTTGACAGGGGGGTTGGGTGAAAAACTGTTTTTT	CASSLTGGLGEKLFF
TRBJ2-7	few	TRBV7-6	-	TGTGCCAGCAGCTTAGCGTTCGGCGGCGAGCAGTACTTC	CASSLAFGGEQYF
TRBJ2-1	few	TRBV11-2	TRBD2	TGTGCCAGCACCTGGACTAGCGGGAGTTGGGATGAGCAGTTCTTC	CASTWTSGSWDEQFF
TRBJ2-1	once	TRBV15	TRBD2	TGTGCCACCAGCAGAAAACTAGCGGGGCTATACAATGAGCAGTTCTTC	CATSRKLAGLYNEQFF
TRBJ2-7	-	TRBV6-1	TRBD2	TGTGCCAGCAGTGTACTAGCGGGACTCTACGAGCAGTACTTC	CASSVLAGLYEQYF
TRBJ2-1	-	TRBV10-1	TRBD2	TGCGCCAGCAGTGCGATGCGGGAGGTGAAGAACAATGAGCAGTTCTTC	CASSAMREVKNNEQFF
TRBJ2-3	-	TRBV5-1	-	TGCGCCAGCAGCACTATCGGCGGGAGCACAGATACGCAGTATTTT	CASSTIGGSTDTQYF
TRBJ2-2	-	TRBV28	TRBD2	TGTGCCAGCAGCCCGCTACTAGCGGGAGGGCCAAACGGGGAGCTGTTTTTT	CASSPLLAGGPNGELFF
TRBJ2-1	-	TRBV9	-	TGTGCCAGCAGCAGTCACCCCCGGCGGAATGGGTTTTACAATGAGCAGTTCTTC	CASSSHPRRNGFYNEQFF
TRBJ1-1	few	TRBV7-2	-	TGTGCCAGCAGCTTAGGGCCAAAGGGTACGAACACTGAAGCTTTCTTT	CASSLGPKGTNTEAFF
TRBJ2-3	-	TRBV19	TRBD2	TGTGCCAGTAGTCCCATGACTAGCGGCACAGATACGCAGTATTTT	CASSPMTSGTDTQYF
TRBJ2-3	few	TRBV30	-	TGTGCCTGGAGCGCCGGGAGCACAGATACGCAGTATTTT	CAWSAGSTDTQYF
TRBJ2-1	-	TRBV27	TRBD2	TGTGCCAGCAGTTTCTCACTAGCGGGGACCTACAATGAGCAGTTCTTC	CASSFSLAGTYNEQFF
TRBJ2-6	-	TRBV29-1	-	TGCAGCGTTGAATCTGGCTCTGGGGCCAACGTCCTGACTTTC	CSVESGSGANVLTF